The 3 T cell receptor beta chains below were found in one sample sequenced in a study of beta chain features in type 1 diabetes. TCRB transcripts that were expressed got sequenced, as all of the isolated RNA had been reverse transcribed. Some clones are missing from TCRdb's copy, which holds only in-frame ones; the method was immunoSEQ multiplex PCR. The sample has hundreds of thousands of clones; around a sixth are singletons. The material sequenced was naive CD4+ T cells from blood. These receptors all stem from a man aged 18 to 29 in good health.

In nucleotides, the CDR3 is TGTGCCTGGAGCAAGACAGGGACTTATCAAACCCAGCATTTT. Translation: CAWSKTGTYQTQHF. The gene calls are TRBV30 and TRBJ1-5; 7 bases map to TRBD1. After removal of 3 bases from V and 11 bases from J, the junction contained 13 bases not matched to a gene. This CDR3 has 14 residues. CDR1 is GTSNPN, CDR2 SVGIG, per germline (reference sequence).

The chain uses TRBV10-3 and TRBJ2-3; 9 bases line up with TRBD1. Germline V gives CDR1 ENHRY, CDR2 SYGVKD. The CDR3 contains 15 residues. Trimming at V came to 4 bases and at J to 2 bases, leaving 4 bases not matched to a gene. The CDR3 region has the DNA TGTGCCATCAGTGGGGGACAGGGAAACACAGATACGCAGTATTTT. It encodes CAISGGQGNTDTQYF.

The rearrangement joins TRBV4-1 to TRBJ1-5; the match to TRBD1 covers 8 bases. The ends lost 5 bases at V and 7 bases at J; junction bases unmatched: 10. Germline CDR1 is MGHRA and CDR2 is YSYEKL. The CDR3 has 15 amino acids. CDR3 region: CASSSRQGQGQPQHF. Here the CDR3 DNA reads TGCGCCAGCAGCTCCCGACAGGGGCAGGGCCAGCCCCAGCATTTT.